This is a list of T cell receptor beta chains from one sample in a study of blood T cell repertoires in COVID-19. Profiled with immunoSEQ multiplex PCR; TCRdb holds only in-frame clones, not every one. The sample carries about 95,000 clones, about 89% recorded once. The sequenced sample was peripheral blood. The receptors were sampled from a woman aged 70-85 years with acute or convalescent COVID-19. Both conserved end residues are part of each CDR3. D genes are given only for firm matches. Expanded clones are given a class, and other clones once, few, many or no size at all.

j_gene	abundance	v_gene	d_gene	CDR3nt	CDR3aa
TRBJ1-3	NA	TRBV30	NA	TGTGCCTGGAGTGCCAGCTCTGGAAACACCATATATTTT	CAWSASSGNTIYF
TRBJ2-1	NA	TRBV6-6	TRBD2	TGTGCCAGCAGTACCGGGACTAGCGGGACCAATGAGCAGTTCTTC	CASSTGTSGTNEQFF
TRBJ1-1	few	TRBV29-1	NA	TGCAGCGTTGAAGGAGATGAGGGCCGGGCTGAAGCTTTCTTT	CSVEGDEGRAEAFF
TRBJ1-4	NA	TRBV5-1	NA	TGCGCCAGCAGCTTGGGTGACATAACTAATGAAAAACTGTTTTTT	CASSLGDITNEKLFF
TRBJ2-3	medium-sized	TRBV9	NA	TGTGCCAGCAGCGCCCCCGTCGGAGATACGCAGTATTTT	CASSAPVGDTQYF
TRBJ2-7	NA	TRBV2	TRBD2	TGTGCCAGCACTACCGGGACTAGCGGCCGCGAGCAGTACTTC	CASTTGTSGREQYF
TRBJ2-5	once	TRBV18	NA	TGTGCCAGCTCACCGTTCCGGGGAGAGACCCAGTACTTC	CASSPFRGETQYF
TRBJ1-2	NA	TRBV5-5	NA	TGTGCCAGCAGCTTGGCCCTCCGGACAGTCTATGGCTACACCTTC	CASSLALRTVYGYTF
TRBJ2-7	NA	TRBV7-2	TRBD2	TGTGCCAGCAAGATAACTAGCGGGAGCTCCTACGAGCAGTACTTC	CASKITSGSSYEQYF
TRBJ2-5	NA	TRBV7-9	TRBD1	TGTGCCAGCAGCCCCGGGACAGGGCTCGGTGAGACCCAGTACTTC	CASSPGTGLGETQYF
TRBJ1-4	NA	TRBV9	NA	TGTGCCAGCAGGAGGGCAGGGGCCGGGGAAAAACTGTTTTTT	CASRRAGAGEKLFF
TRBJ1-6	few	TRBV14	NA	TGTGCCAGCAGCGTCCACTATAATTCACCCCTCCACTTT	CASSVHYNSPLHF
TRBJ1-2	NA	TRBV14	NA	TGTGCCAGCAGCCAATTCTCACAGGGCTATGGCTACACCTTC	CASSQFSQGYGYTF
TRBJ2-7	NA	TRBV11-2	NA	TGTGCCAGCAGCTTATTTCAGGGCTACGAGCAGTACTTC	CASSLFQGYEQYF
TRBJ1-5	NA	TRBV6-5	TRBD1	TGTGCCAGCAGTCACTCCGGGACAGATAATCAGCCCCAGCATTTT	CASSHSGTDNQPQHF
TRBJ2-5	NA	TRBV9	TRBD2	TGTGCCAGCACGGCTAGCGGGGGAGGCGTGTTGGAGACCCAGTACTTC	CASTASGGGVLETQYF
TRBJ2-3	NA	TRBV28	TRBD2	TGTGCCAGCAGTCGAGCGGGGGGGTTCGCAGATACGCAGTATTTT	CASSRAGGFADTQYF